This T cell receptor beta chain was recorded in a study of human CD8 memory T cell subsets. Study outcomes and limitations: Similarly high diversity was seen in stem-like memory and precursor exhausted T cells, but not in effector memory cells.

Enrichment of total CD8+ T cells was achieved using negative magnetic separation. RNA originated from duplicate vials containing some 150,000 sorted CD8+ T cells per subset. Concerning this clonotype itself: Antigen: not known.

Construction of TCR beta libraries was accomplished by means of UMI-labeled 5' RACE. TCRdb re-called the 5' RACE reads; every CDR3 protein appears as one record, without DNA. The specimen's table records 9,500 to 12,000 distinct CDR3 sequences. This receptor was obtained from a human donor in good health. The specimen was CD8+ T cells from PBMCs.

The CDR3 sequence: CASSSGQGARYGYTF. The V and J genes are TRBV5-1 and TRBJ1-2; no DNA is available, so the TRBD1 call from TCRdb remains unchecked. The CDR3 has 15 residues. Germline CDR1 and CDR2: SGHRS and YFSETQ.